This T cell receptor beta chain derives from a study of regulatory T cells in long-lasting Graves disease. Germline V gene sequence: CDR1 SGHRS, CDR2 YFSETQ. The J segment lost 16 bases and the V segment lost 2 bases, leaving 10 bases of the junction unmatched. The CDR3 is 13 residues long. Building the TCR beta libraries relied on iRepertoire HTBI primers, and CDR3 regions underwent Arm-PCR. Using its own MiXCR run on the multiplex PCR reads, TCRdb lists one record per CDR3 protein. The sample gives 440,000 or so distinct CDR3 sequences, less than 20% of which show up once; about 10% is in the top ten. This clonotype was seen ten or more times. Sample time point: newly diagnosed GD, antithyroid drugs for less than 3 months. PBMCs were the source of the RNA used for TCR sequencing. In addition, the sample was reused for a study of T cells in Graves' hyperthyroidism and ophthalmopathy. As that report states: Blood samples included most of the expanded thyroid clonotypes exceeding 0.001.

This chain connects TRBV5-1 to TRBJ2-1; TRBD2 matches 9 bases. Sequenced material: peripheral blood mononuclear cells (PBMCs), taken at new diagnosis, from a patient treated with antithyroid drugs. This TCR derives from a woman in her 30s with Graves disease. The CDR3, as DNA: TGCGCCAGCAGCTTAGGGCGGGAGGGGGGAAGATTCTTC. Its protein product is CASSLGREGGRFF.